This T cell receptor beta chain was captured by sequencing in a study of blood T cell repertoires in COVID-19. Generated by immunoSEQ multiplex PCR, the TCRdb table keeps only in-frame clones and is missing some. The top ten hold around 8.9% of the sample, which has around 200,000 clones, around 80% seen once. This clone was observed a few times. The ends were cut back, 7 bases at V and 1 base at J, with 19 bases in the middle. The germline V gene has CDR1 MDHEN and CDR2 SYDVKM. This CDR3 is built from 16 residues. Sequences were obtained from peripheral blood. The chain has TRBV28 and TRBJ1-1, with a weak D call TRBD1 (6 bases). The clonotype originates from a man aged 40-50 years with active or convalescent COVID-19. The DNA for the CDR3 is TGTGCCAGCATCTCCAATCGGGGACAAACGAACACTGAAGCTTTCTTT. Translated, it gives CASISNRGQTNTEAFF.